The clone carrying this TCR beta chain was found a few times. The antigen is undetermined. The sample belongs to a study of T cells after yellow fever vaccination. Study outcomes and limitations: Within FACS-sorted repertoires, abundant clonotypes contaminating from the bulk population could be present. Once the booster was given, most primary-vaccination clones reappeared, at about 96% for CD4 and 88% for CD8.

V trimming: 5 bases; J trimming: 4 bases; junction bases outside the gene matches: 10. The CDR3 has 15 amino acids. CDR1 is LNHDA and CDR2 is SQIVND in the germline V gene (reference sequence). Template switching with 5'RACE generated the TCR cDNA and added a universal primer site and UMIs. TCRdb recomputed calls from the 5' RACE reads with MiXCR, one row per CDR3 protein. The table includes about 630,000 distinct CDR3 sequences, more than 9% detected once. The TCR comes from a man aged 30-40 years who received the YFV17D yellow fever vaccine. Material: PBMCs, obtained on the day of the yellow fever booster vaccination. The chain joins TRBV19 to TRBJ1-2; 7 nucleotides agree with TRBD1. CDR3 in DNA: TGTGCCAGTAGTGCGCGGGACAGAACGATCTATGGCTACACCTTC. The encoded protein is CASSARDRTIYGYTF. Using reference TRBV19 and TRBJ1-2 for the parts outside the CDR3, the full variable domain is DGGITQSPKYLFRKEGQNVTLSCEQNLNHDAMYWYRQDPGQGLRLIYYSQIVNDFQKGDIAEGYSVSREKKESFPLTVTSAQKNPTAFYLCASSARDRTIYGYTFGSGTRLTVV.